What follows describes a single T cell receptor beta chain. Its antigen is not known. Described time point: pre-sensitization, week 0. Treatment of the sample: therapeutic diphenylcyclopropenone sensitization with weekly scalp DPC. Unfractionated whole blood was the source from which total RNA was extracted. One entry per CDR3 protein, called by TCRdb with MiXCR from the RACE reads. The sample has about 120,000 distinct CDR3 sequences, about 13% seen once; the top ten hold 2.5% to 3.5%. Germline assignment: CDR1 SGHAT and CDR2 FQNNGV. The CDR3 loop spans 12 amino acids. V lost 1 base to trimming and J lost 7 bases, with 7 bases between them. The entry originates in a study of human T cells and chemical hapten exposure. Overall study: Patch tests put 0.01% DPC on the upper back, and the results were checked at 6 days.

The study, taken as a whole, reports: After DPC sensitization, TCRs above 1 in 1000 frequency showed no change.

The gene calls are TRBV11-2 and TRBJ1-2; D gene uncertain. Sequenced here: whole blood, sampled in connection with sensitization to the hapten diphenylcyclopropenone (DPC). This TCR derives from a young woman with alopecia areata. Some clones in this sample may be carry-over from other donors' samples. The chain's CDR3 is CASSLARLGYTF. The CDR3 DNA sequence: TGTGCCAGCAGCTTAGCCCGCCTTGGCTACACCTTC.